This paragraph covers one TCR beta chain sequence. Roughly 0.45 to 1 ug RNA was reverse transcribed with random hexamers. A single record per CDR3 protein comes from TCRdb applying MiXCR to the immunoSEQ multiplex PCR reads. This sample has roughly 150,000 distinct CDR3 sequences; 92% occur once, and the top ten carry 0.08%. The data stem from a study of CD8 T cells in Susac syndrome. Sequencing targeted TCR beta in T cells from blood (CD8+ and CD4+). This clonotype was obtained from a human donor in good health. Material: CD4+ T cells from PBMCs.

For the CDR3, the DNA is TGCGCCAGCAGCCCGGACCCTGGGGGCACTGAAGCTTTCTTT. Protein product: CASSPDPGGTEAFF. V and J are TRBV5-1 and TRBJ1-1, with a weak D call TRBD1 (5 bases). V lost 4 bases and J 4 bases, leaving 14 bases between the germline ends. CDR3 length equals 14 residues. Germline CDR1 reads SGHRS; CDR2 reads YFSETQ.